Sequencing of this T cell receptor beta chain was carried out in a study of blood T cell repertoires in COVID-19. About the study: Researchers got acute and convalescent COVID-19 samples from the United States, Italy and Spain.

As originally analysed: Estimated nucleated cell counts came from reference gene primer amplification. TCRdb's copy holds only in-frame clones and misses some; the assay was immunoSEQ multiplex PCR. V and J calls and clone size come straight from that table; D and trimming were deduced from the DNA. This sample has some 64,000 clones, with about 88% found just once. With 7 bases clipped from V and 1 base from J, the junction kept 9 bases outside the gene matches. CDR3 length: 17 residues. Germline V CDR1 and CDR2: LGHDT, YNNKEL (reference sequence). The receptor was isolated from a man aged 70-80 years with acute or convalescent COVID-19. V is TRBV3-1 (or the pseudogene TRBV3-2) and J is TRBJ2-3; 12 bases are shared with TRBD2. Sequenced sample: peripheral blood. Here the CDR3 DNA reads TGTGCCAGCAACGCCCTAGCGGGGGGGCCGGGCACAGATACGCAGTATTTT. Residues: CASNALAGGPGTDTQYF.